The T cell receptor beta chain described here comes from a study of CD8 T cells in ankylosing spondylitis. About this clonotype: The antigen is unknown.

Points from the study as a whole: Characteristic of ankylosing spondylitis blood, it appeared, was a TCR beta motif comprising roughly eight highly homologous variants. According to the report, clones linked to the disease were significantly enriched in matched synovial fluid samples taken from ankylosing spondylitis patients.

TCRdb reprocessed the 5' RACE reads with MiXCR, giving one entry per CDR3 protein. The sample shows about 260,000 distinct CDR3 sequences, more than 20% of them seen only once. V lost 2 bases, J lost 6 bases, and 11 bases lay in between. This CDR3 contains 13 residues. The sample was blood, either unsorted or a sorted T cell fraction (not recorded which). The chain links TRBV12-3 or TRBV12-4 to TRBJ2-7; either TRBD1 or TRBD2 may fit D (5 bases each). This sequence originates from a male donor with ankylosing spondylitis or in good health (not recorded which). The CDR3 bases are TGTGCCAGCAGTTTATGGGGGAGTCCCGAGCAGTACTTC. It specifies CASSLWGSPEQYF.